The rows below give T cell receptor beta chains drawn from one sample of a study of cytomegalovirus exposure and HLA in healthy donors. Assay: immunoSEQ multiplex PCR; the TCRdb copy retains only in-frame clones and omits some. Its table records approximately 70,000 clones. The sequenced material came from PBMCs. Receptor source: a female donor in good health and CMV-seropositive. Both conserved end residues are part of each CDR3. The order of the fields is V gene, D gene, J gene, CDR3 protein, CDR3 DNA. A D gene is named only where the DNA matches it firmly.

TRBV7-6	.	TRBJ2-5	CASSLGRGGETQYF	TGTGCCAGCAGCTTAGGGAGGGGGGGCGAGACCCAGTACTTC
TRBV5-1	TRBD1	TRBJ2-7	CASSLGDRLSYEQYF	TGCGCCAGCAGCTTGGGGGACAGACTATCCTACGAGCAGTACTTC
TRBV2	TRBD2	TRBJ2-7	CASRGMGGVPYEQYF	TGTGCCAGCAGGGGAATGGGAGGGGTTCCCTACGAGCAGTACTTC
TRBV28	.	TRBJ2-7	CASSLNSRRQAYEQYF	TGTGCCAGCAGTTTAAATTCGCGTCGGCAGGCCTACGAGCAGTACTTC
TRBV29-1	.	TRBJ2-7	CSVGDYYEQYF	TGCAGCGTTGGAGATTACTACGAGCAGTACTTC
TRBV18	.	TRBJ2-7	CASSQDSLNYEQYF	TGTGCCAGCTCACAGGACAGCCTAAACTACGAGCAGTACTTC
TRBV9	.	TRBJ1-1	CASSVVGGDAFF	TGTGCCAGCAGCGTAGTGGGGGGGGATGCTTTCTTT
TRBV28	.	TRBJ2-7	CASTQSHEQYF	TGTGCCAGCACCCAAAGCCACGAGCAGTACTTC
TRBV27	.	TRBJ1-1	CASSFAGTNTEAFF	TGTGCCAGCAGTTTCGCAGGGACTAACACTGAAGCTTTCTTT
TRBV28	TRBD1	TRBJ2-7	CASRVTGGSYEQYF	TGTGCCAGCAGAGTAACAGGGGGATCCTACGAGCAGTACTTC
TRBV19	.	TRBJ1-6	CASSLTGFNSPLHF	TGTGCCAGTAGTCTCACAGGGTTTAATTCACCCCTCCACTTT
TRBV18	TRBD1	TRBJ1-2	CASSPQGQGVTVGYYGYTF	TGTGCCAGCTCACCACAGGGACAGGGGGTCACGGTGGGATACTATGGCTACACCTTC
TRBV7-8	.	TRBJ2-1	CASSRGTDNYNEQFF	TGTGCCAGCAGCCGGGGGACTGATAACTACAATGAGCAGTTCTTC
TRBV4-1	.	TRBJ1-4	CASSQAGEKLFF	TGCGCCAGCAGCCAAGCCGGTGAAAAACTGTTTTTT
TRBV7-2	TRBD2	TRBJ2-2	CASSPKRGGRVGELFF	TGTGCCAGCAGCCCAAAGCGGGGGGGCCGGGTCGGGGAGCTGTTTTTT
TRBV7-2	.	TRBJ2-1	CASRDWGRSYNEQFF	TGTGCCAGCAGGGACTGGGGAAGGTCCTACAATGAGCAGTTCTTC
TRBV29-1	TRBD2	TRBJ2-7	CSVETGTSPEQYF	TGCAGCGTTGAAACCGGGACTAGCCCCGAGCAGTACTTC
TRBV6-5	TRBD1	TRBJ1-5	CASRPGQGHQPQHF	TGTGCCAGCAGACCGGGACAGGGTCATCAGCCCCAGCATTTT
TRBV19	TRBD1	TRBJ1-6	CATSDRANFYNSPLHF	TGTGCCACCAGCGACAGGGCGAACTTCTATAATTCACCCCTCCACTTT
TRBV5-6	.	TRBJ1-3	CASSLGQIGNTIYF	TGTGCCAGCAGCCTAGGACAGATAGGAAACACCATATATTTT
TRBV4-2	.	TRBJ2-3	CASSQVSVDTQYF	TGTGCCAGCAGCCAAGTTTCTGTGGATACGCAGTATTTT
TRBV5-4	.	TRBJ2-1	CASSLTSRVGNEQFF	TGTGCCAGCAGCCTGACTAGTCGAGTAGGCAATGAGCAGTTCTTC
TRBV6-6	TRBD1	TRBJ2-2	CASRGQPSTGELFF	TGTGCCAGCAGGGGACAGCCAAGCACCGGGGAGCTGTTTTTT